The 17 T cell receptor beta chains below come from one sample, sequenced in a study of blood T cell repertoires in COVID-19. Sequencing was performed with immunoSEQ multiplex PCR; in TCRdb, only in-frame clones are kept and a portion is missing. The table lists some 300,000 clones, over 75% of them singletons. The sequenced material came from PBMCs or T cells enriched from blood (not recorded which). Receptors were obtained from a man aged 25-45 years who had recovered from COVID-19.

This chain uses TRBV28 with TRBJ1-4, with a weak D call TRBD1 (5 bases). Germline V CDR1 and CDR2: MDHEN, SYDVKM. V was shortened by 0 bases and J by 0 bases, with 11 bases between the two germline ends. The CDR3 consists of 17 residues. CDR3 region: CASSLWGGGATNEKLFF. Here the CDR3 DNA reads TGTGCCAGCAGTTTATGGGGGGGAGGGGCAACTAATGAAAAACTGTTTTTT.

V is TRBV6-5 and J is TRBJ2-7, with TRBD1 matching over 7 bases. The V gene end was trimmed by 7 bases and the J gene end by 5 bases; junction bases not matched to a gene: 11. Looked up from germline, CDR1 is MNHEY and CDR2 is SVGAGI. There are 14 residues in the CDR3. The CDR3 DNA reads TGTGCCAGCACCACCGGTACAGGGGTGGACGAGCAGTACTTC. Its protein product is CASTTGTGVDEQYF.

The V call is TRBV7-6, the J call TRBJ1-2; 7 positions agree with TRBD1. CDR1 and CDR2 (germline): SGHVS, FNYEAQ. V gave up 1 base and J gave up 1 base; unmatched junction bases: 9. The CDR3 length is 17 residues. The CDR3 coding sequence is TGTGCCAGCAGCTTAGAGGGGGCGCTGGGCAGTAACTATGGCTACACCTTC. Protein sequence: CASSLEGALGSNYGYTF. The whole variable domain, filled in from reference TRBV7-6 and TRBJ1-2, reads GAGVSQSPRYKVTKRGQDVALRCDPISGHVSLYWYRQALGQGPEFLTYFNYEAQQDKSGLPNDRFSAERPEGSISTLTIQRTEQRDSAMYRCASSLEGALGSNYGYTFGSGTRLTVV.

The CDR3, as DNA: TGTGCCAGCAGCCAGGGAGGGCCCTACAATGAGCAGTTCTTC. Amino acids: CASSQGGPYNEQFF. This chain joins TRBV7-9 and TRBJ2-1; 7 bases match TRBD2. The CDR3 covers 14 residues. Germline assignment: CDR1 SEHNR and CDR2 FQNEAQ (reference sequence). V shed 5 bases and J 2 bases; nucleotides not matched to a gene: 3.

V is TRBV2 and J is TRBJ2-3; 12 bases are a match to TRBD2. Losses at the gene ends were 8 bases for V and 1 base for J; bases not matched to a gene: 10. Germline CDR1 SNHLY, CDR2 FYNNEI. This CDR3 is built from 17 residues. CDR3 DNA sequence: TGTGCCAGCGGGGGACTAGCGGGTTCATACGGCACAGATACGCAGTATTTT. It yields the protein CASGGLAGSYGTDTQYF.

The chain employs TRBV19 and TRBJ1-5; 12 positions match TRBD1. Per the germline V gene, CDR1 is LNHDA and CDR2 is SQIVND (reference sequence). This CDR3 is built from 18 residues. V shed 4 bases and J 2 bases; nucleotides not matched to a gene: 9. CDR3 sequence (DNA): TGTGCCAGTAGTACGGGACAGGGGGCGAGAAGTGGCAATCAGCCCCAGCATTTT. Translation gives CASSTGQGARSGNQPQHF.

The V and J genes are TRBV18 and TRBJ1-1; the D gene is possibly TRBD1 (6 bases). V lost 4 bases and J 0 bases, leaving 9 bases between the germline ends. In germline, CDR1 is KGHSH, CDR2 LQKENI. CDR3 size: 14 residues. CDR3 residues: CASSQQGVNTEAFF. The CDR3, as DNA: TGTGCCAGCTCACAACAGGGTGTGAACACTGAAGCTTTCTTT. Variable domain in full (rest from reference TRBV18 and TRBJ1-1): NAGVMQNPRHLVRRRGQEARLRCSPMKGHSHVYWYRQLPEEGLKFMVYLQKENIIDESGMPKERFSAEFPKEGPSILRIQQVVRGDSAAYFCASSQQGVNTEAFFGQGTRLTVV.

The chain recombines TRBV13 with TRBJ2-7, with D perhaps TRBD2 (6 bases). The V gene lost 5 bases and the J gene lost 1 base, with 18 bases spanning the gap. The CDR3 is made up of 16 amino acids. The germline CDR1 and CDR2 sequences are PRHDT and FYEKMQ (reference sequence). CDR3 sequence reads: CASSPPLEGRSYEQYF. CDR3 coding DNA: TGTGCCAGCAGCCCCCCGCTGGAGGGCCGGTCCTACGAGCAGTACTTC.

As concerns this clone: Mismatch with germline at one junction end may stem from a read error. DNA for the CDR3: TGTGCCTGGAGTATGAACCGGGACAGGGAGTCGTTT. Translation: CAWSMNRDRESF. The chain couples TRBV30 to TRBJ1-1, with 9 bases identical to TRBD1. The CDR3 loop spans 12 amino acids. Germline assignment: CDR1 GTSNPN and CDR2 SVGIG (reference sequence).

The chain has TRBV7-9 and TRBJ2-3, with 8 bases matching TRBD2. This CDR3 is 16 amino acids long. Trimming at V came to 2 bases and at J to 2 bases, leaving 6 bases not matched to a gene. Germline V gene data show CDR1 as SEHNR and CDR2 as FQNEAQ (reference sequence). CDR3 bases: TGTGCCAGCAGCTTAATTGCGGGGGGTACCACAGATACGCAGTATTTT. It encodes CASSLIAGGTTDTQYF.

The CDR3: CASTPGGATPEAFF. CDR3 bases: TGTGCCAGTACCCCGGGGGGGGCGACCCCTGAAGCTTTCTTT. The chain couples TRBV19 to TRBJ1-1, with D perhaps TRBD1 (6 bases). The CDR3 length is 14 residues. The germline V gene has CDR1 LNHDA and CDR2 SQIVND (reference sequence). Trimming took 7 bases from V and 6 from J, leaving 18 bases between them.

This clone was seen a single time. V is TRBV24-1 and J is TRBJ1-2; 7 bases agree with TRBD1. Germline V gene lookup returns CDR1 KGHDR and CDR2 SFDVKD. Trimming removed 3 bases from V and 0 bases from J; junction bases left unmatched: 3. This CDR3 has 15 amino acids. The CDR3: CATSDRQGANYGYTF. CDR3 DNA: TGTGCCACCAGTGATCGACAGGGTGCTAACTATGGCTACACCTTC.

This clone was observed once. The gene calls are TRBV12-3 or TRBV12-4 and TRBJ1-1; D perhaps matches TRBD1 (5 bases). The CDR3 runs 12 residues. Between the trimmed V and J ends, which lost 1 base and 6 bases, there was a span of 6 bases. CDR3 nucleotides: TGTGCCAGCAGTTTAGGGGGCTCTGAAGCTTTCTTT. Translating gives CASSLGGSEAFF.

A single count supports this clone. The junction departs from germline at one end; a sequencing error may be responsible. This sequence joins TRBV11-2 and TRBJ1-6, with D tentatively TRBD1 (5 bases). In germline, CDR1 is SGHAT, CDR2 FQNNGV. The CDR3 is made up of 15 amino acids. CDR3 in amino acids: CASSSDGPGYSPLYF. The CDR3 DNA follows: TGTGCCAGCAGCTCCGACGGGCCAGGGTATTCACCCCTCTACTTT.

V and J are TRBV28 and TRBJ1-4, with D perhaps TRBD1 (5 bases). The CDR3 runs to 14 residues. V was trimmed by 9 bases and J by 5 bases, leaving 16 bases between them. Germline V lookup: CDR1 MDHEN, CDR2 SYDVKM. CDR3 sequence (DNA): TGTGCCAGTCATCCAGGGAGGATAAATGAAAAACTGTTTTTT. Its translation is CASHPGRINEKLFF.

The chain employs TRBV15 and TRBJ1-1; no clear D. CDR3 length: 14 amino acids. Trimming left V 5 bases short and J 3 bases short, with 13 bases between. Per germline, CDR1 LNHNV and CDR2 YYDKDF (reference sequence). In nucleotides, the CDR3 is TGTGCCACCAGCGCTCGCCTGGGAGACACTGAAGCTTTCTTT. It codes for CATSARLGDTEAFF. The whole variable domain, filled in from reference TRBV15 and TRBJ1-1, reads DAMVIQNPRYQVTQFGKPVTLSCSQTLNHNVMYWYQQKSSQAPKLLFHYYDKDFNNEADTPDNFQSRRPNTSFCFLDIRSPGLGDTAMYLCATSARLGDTEAFFGQGTRLTVV.

The chain is built from TRBV28 and TRBJ2-6; D possibly corresponds to TRBD1 (5 bases). From germline, CDR1 is MDHEN and CDR2 SYDVKM. Between the trimmed V and J ends, which lost 4 bases and 11 bases, there was a span of 15 bases. The CDR3 spans 14 residues. As DNA, the CDR3 is TGTGCCAGCAGTTCCCCCACAGGCCGCCACGTCCTGACTTTC. This translates into CASSSPTGRHVLTF. The full variable domain, its missing parts supplied by reference TRBV28 and TRBJ2-6, is DVKVTQSSRYLVKRTGEKVFLECVQDMDHENMFWYRQDPGLGLRLIYFSYDVKMKEKGDIPEGYSVSREKKERFSLILESASTNQTSMYLCASSSPTGRHVLTFGAGSRLTVL.